Shown below are 32 T cell receptor beta chains from a single sample sequenced in a study of T cell responses to AZD1222 COVID-19 vaccine. TCRdb's copy holds only in-frame clones and misses some; the assay was immunoSEQ multiplex PCR. Among 130,000 to 150,000 clones listed, 90% to 95% were seen once. The source material was peripheral blood, sampled on day 0 of MenACWY control vaccination. These receptors were collected from an adult in good health.

This chain links TRBV7-3 with TRBJ2-7, with TRBD1 matching 7 bases. V was pared by 2 bases and J by 3 bases, with 7 bases of the junction left unmatched. The length of the CDR3 is 15 residues. From germline, CDR1 is SGHTA and CDR2 FQGTGA. The CDR3 reads CASSLAPGGYYEQYF. For the CDR3, the DNA is TGTGCCAGCAGCTTAGCCCCAGGGGGTTACTACGAGCAGTACTTC.

This sequence joins TRBV4-2 and TRBJ2-6; no clear D gene. Germline loops: CDR1 LGHNA, CDR2 YNFKEQ. The CDR3 is made up of 17 amino acids. The germline V and J ends were trimmed by 1 base and 0 bases, with 10 bases remaining between them. Written as DNA, the CDR3 is TGTGCCAGCAGCCAAGCGGACGGACCCTCTGGGGCCAACGTCCTGACTTTC. This gives the protein CASSQADGPSGANVLTF.

The genes are TRBV11-2 and TRBJ2-7, with 9 bases aligning to TRBD1. There are 15 residues in the CDR3. The germline gives CDR1 SGHAT, CDR2 FQNNGV. Germline trimming cut 2 bases from V and 1 base from J; bases unmatched to any gene: 3. The CDR3 spells CASSLMTGGSYEQYF. CDR3 DNA sequence: TGTGCCAGCAGCTTAATGACAGGGGGGTCCTACGAGCAGTACTTC.

This chain joins TRBV29-1 and TRBJ1-2, with 9 bases that match TRBD1. CDR1 and CDR2 from the germline V gene are SQVTM and ANQGSEA. J gave up 8 bases and V 4 bases, and 11 bases lay outside the gene matches. CDR3 length: 14 residues. The CDR3 spells CSVGPPGQGVGYTF. DNA of the CDR3: TGCAGCGTTGGCCCGCCGGGACAGGGTGTAGGCTACACCTTC.

This rearrangement joins TRBV6-5 to TRBJ1-1; no reliable D call. V lost 2 bases and J lost 0, with 7 bases in between. The CDR3 is made up of 14 amino acids. CDR1 is MNHEY and CDR2 is SVGAGI in the germline V gene. In DNA form, the CDR3 reads TGTGCCAGCAGTTACAGATCCATGAACACTGAAGCTTTCTTT. Its protein is CASSYRSMNTEAFF.

This clone was counted between two and nine times. The chain has TRBV19 and TRBJ1-5; perhaps TRBD1 as D (6 bases). The CDR3 extends over 17 amino acids. V lost 10 bases to trimming and J lost 3 bases, with 25 bases between them. Germline lookup yields CDR1 LNHDA and CDR2 SQIVND (reference sequence). The CDR3 here is CATRDGELGTLNQPQHF. The CDR3 DNA reads as TGTGCCACCCGAGACGGTGAGCTCGGGACACTCAATCAGCCCCAGCATTTT.

J is TRBJ2-5 and V is TRBV30; no reliable D call. The germline gives CDR1 GTSNPN, CDR2 SVGIG (reference sequence). With 3 bases removed from V and 7 bases from J, the gap between germline ends came to 12 bases. This CDR3 comprises 12 residues. The DNA for the CDR3 is TGTGCCTGGAGCCCAACCCGGGCGACCCAGTACTTC. Translated, it gives CAWSPTRATQYF.

V is TRBV6-5 and J is TRBJ1-6; a weak D match, TRBD1 (6 bases). Trimming took off 7 bases at V and 7 bases at J, with 14 bases between the two ends. The CDR3 length is 14 residues. Germline loops: CDR1 MNHEY, CDR2 SVGAGI. CDR3 DNA: TGTGCCAGCACCGCGGGGGCACGGAATTCACCCCTCCACTTT. It translates to CASTAGARNSPLHF.

The chain employs TRBV27 and TRBJ1-1, with 9 bases identical to TRBD1. The CDR3 length is 17 residues. CDR1 and CDR2 (germline): MNHEY, SMNVEV (reference sequence). Unmatched junction bases numbered 9, after V lost 0 bases and J lost 4 bases. The CDR3, as DNA: TGTGCCAGCAGTTTATCGGGGTGGGACAGGGACGCCACTGAAGCTTTCTTT. Its protein product is CASSLSGWDRDATEAFF.

The rearrangement joins TRBV7-8 to TRBJ2-1; unclear D gene. The CDR3 extends over 14 amino acids. Germline V gene sequence: CDR1 SGHVS, CDR2 FQNEAQ. V was pared by 5 bases and J by 8 bases, with 16 bases between. CDR3 loop: CASSPQDATDEQFF. DNA for the CDR3: TGTGCCAGCAGCCCTCAGGACGCAACGGATGAGCAGTTCTTC.

The V gene is TRBV9, the J gene TRBJ2-2; D is undetermined. The CDR3 covers 15 residues. In germline, CDR1 is SGDLS, CDR2 YYNGEE. Trimming pared 0 bases from V and 5 bases from J, leaving 11 bases between. This CDR3 reads CASSVGPISTGELFF. The CDR3 region has the DNA TGTGCCAGCAGCGTAGGACCAATCTCGACCGGGGAGCTGTTTTTT. The variable domain in full, completed from reference TRBV9 and TRBJ2-2, reads DSGVTQTPKHLITATGQRVTLRCSPRSGDLSVYWYQQSLDQGLQFLIQYYNGEERAKGNILERFSAQQFPDLHSELNLSSLELGDSALYFCASSVGPISTGELFFGEGSRLTVL.

By sample fraction, this clone is large (0.1 to 1%). The chain couples TRBV5-5 to TRBJ2-7, with D hard to call. V was trimmed by 4 bases and J by 3 bases, leaving 23 bases between them. This CDR3 spans 17 amino acids. Germline CDR1 is SGHKS and CDR2 is YYEKEE (reference sequence). The CDR3, as DNA: TGTGCCAGCAGCCTAAGGCCCGGCGACAATTGGAACTACGAGCAGTACTTC. Protein sequence: CASSLRPGDNWNYEQYF.

The chain combines TRBV24-1 with TRBJ1-3, with D tentatively TRBD1 (5 bases). Germline values: CDR1 KGHDR, CDR2 SFDVKD. The CDR3 has 15 amino acids. V was cut by 3 bases and J by 0 bases, with 8 bases left in between. The CDR3 DNA sequence: TGTGCCACCAGTGATGGCACAGGCTCTGGAAACACCATATATTTT. Its translation: CATSDGTGSGNTIYF.

J is TRBJ2-7 and V is TRBV27; tentatively, D is TRBD2 (6 bases). Trimming shortened V by 2 bases and J by 4 bases, and 15 bases separated the two germline ends. Germline-derived CDR1 and CDR2 are MNHEY and SMNVEV (reference sequence). This CDR3 comprises 15 residues. This chain's CDR3 is CASSLVRDSTYEQYF. CDR3 bases: TGTGCCAGCAGTTTAGTGCGGGACTCTACATACGAGCAGTACTTC.

The chain carries TRBV5-1 and TRBJ2-7; the D is unclear. The CDR3 sequence is 15 residues long. Germline values: CDR1 SGHRS, CDR2 YFSETQ. V dropped 0 bases and J dropped 2 bases, with 12 bases sitting between them. CDR3 sequence: CASSLDVGSAYEQYF. DNA for the CDR3: TGCGCCAGCAGCTTGGACGTGGGTAGTGCCTACGAGCAGTACTTC.

J is TRBJ1-1 and V is TRBV7-2, with a possible D match to TRBD1 (5 bases). Germline CDR1 is SGHTA and CDR2 is FQGNSA. V lost 3 bases to trimming and J lost 3 bases, with 11 bases between them. The CDR3 covers 14 residues. This chain's CDR3 is CASSFMGRDTEAFF. DNA of the CDR3: TGTGCCAGCAGCTTTATGGGCAGGGACACTGAAGCTTTCTTT.

The rearrangement links TRBV9 to TRBJ2-3, with 8 bases aligning to TRBD2. The J segment lost 4 bases and the V segment lost 0 bases, leaving 4 bases of the junction unmatched. Per germline, CDR1 SGDLS and CDR2 YYNGEE. The CDR3 has 15 residues. CDR3 in DNA: TGTGCCAGCAGCGTAGTTGGGCGGGAGGCAGATACGCAGTATTTT. Protein sequence: CASSVVGREADTQYF.

This clone was seen once. This chain connects TRBV6-4 to TRBJ1-6, with 8 bases lining up with TRBD1. CDR1 and CDR2 (germline): MRHNA, SNTAGT. Trimming at V came to 4 bases and at J to 10 bases, leaving 6 bases not matched to a gene. The CDR3 length is 14 residues. Written as DNA, the CDR3 is TGTGCCAGCAGTGCGACAGGGGCACGCTCACCCCTCCACTTT. Its translation: CASSATGARSPLHF.

The CDR3 DNA follows: TGTGCCAGCAGCCAACTTCGCGGGCACACCGGGGGCTACACCTTC. As protein: CASSQLRGHTGGYTF. This chain joins TRBV3-1 (or the pseudogene TRBV3-2) and TRBJ1-2, with unresolved D. The length of the CDR3 is 15 residues. Germline CDR1 reads LGHDT; CDR2 reads YNNKEL (reference sequence). V was pared by 2 bases and J by 8 bases, with 18 bases between.

J is TRBJ1-4 and V is TRBV7-9, with no clear D. This CDR3 contains 14 residues. Between the trimmed V and J ends, which lost 2 bases and 3 bases, there was a span of 7 bases. Germline CDR1 reads SEHNR; CDR2 reads FQNEAQ (reference sequence). The CDR3 spells CASSLREANEKLFF. Here the CDR3 DNA reads TGTGCCAGCAGCTTAAGGGAGGCTAATGAAAAACTGTTTTTT.

This clone appeared a few times. Other DNA variants within this sample encode the same CDR3. The rearrangement uses TRBV3-1 (or the pseudogene TRBV3-2) and TRBJ2-2, with 8 bases that match TRBD1. Looked up from germline, CDR1 is LGHDT and CDR2 is YNNKEL (reference sequence). Losses at the gene ends were 3 bases for V and 5 bases for J; bases not matched to a gene: 5. The CDR3 is 15 residues long. CDR3 nucleotide sequence: TGTGCCAGCAGCCACGGACAGGGAAGAACCGGGGAGCTGTTTTTT. Translation gives CASSHGQGRTGELFF.

This chain joins TRBV10-3 and TRBJ1-1; D is unresolved. The CDR3 runs to 13 residues. V lost 4 bases and J 0 bases, leaving 6 bases between the germline ends. The germline V gene encodes CDR1 ENHRY and CDR2 SYGVKD. CDR3 sequence reads: CAISASVNTEAFF. The CDR3 DNA sequence: TGTGCCATCAGTGCAAGTGTGAACACTGAAGCTTTCTTT.

The V call is TRBV28, the J call TRBJ1-3; D not certain. The germline CDR1 and CDR2 sequences are MDHEN and SYDVKM. The CDR3 runs 13 residues. Trimming took off 7 bases at V and 2 bases at J, with 9 bases between the two ends. CDR3 bases: TGTGCCAGCAACCCGCAGCCTGGAAACACCATATATTTT. This sequence encodes CASNPQPGNTIYF.

V usage is TRBV9 and J usage is TRBJ1-6; 9 bases agree with TRBD1. J gave up 5 bases and V 4 bases, and 10 bases lay outside the gene matches. CDR3 length equals 17 residues. Germline V gene lookup returns CDR1 SGDLS and CDR2 YYNGEE. CDR3 coding DNA: TGTGCCAGCAGCCGAGTTGGAGGGACAGGGAATAATTCACCCCTCCACTTT. Translation gives CASSRVGGTGNNSPLHF.

The chain combines TRBV5-1 with TRBJ1-2; TRBD1 matches at 7 bases. The CDR3 covers 13 residues. With 4 bases clipped from V and 2 bases from J, the junction kept 2 bases outside the gene matches. Germline V CDR1 and CDR2: SGHRS, YFSETQ. The CDR3 DNA reads TGCGCCAGCAGCGCGGACAGGAACTATGGCTACACCTTC. It translates to CASSADRNYGYTF. The full variable domain, in which reference TRBV5-1 and TRBJ1-2 provide the parts outside the CDR3, is KAGVTQTPRYLIKTRGQQVTLSCSPISGHRSVSWYQQTPGQGLQFLFEYFSETQRNKGNFPGRFSGRQFSNSRSEMNVSTLELGDSALYLCASSADRNYGYTFGSGTRLTVV.

This sequence joins TRBV18 and TRBJ2-7, with TRBD2 matching 13 bases. Germline CDR1 reads KGHSH; CDR2 reads LQKENI. After removal of 3 bases from V and 3 bases from J, the junction contained 5 bases not matched to a gene. The CDR3 runs to 16 residues. The CDR3 protein is CASSPTGLAGNYEQYF. The CDR3 region has the DNA TGTGCCAGCTCACCGACGGGACTAGCGGGAAACTACGAGCAGTACTTC. The whole variable domain, remainder taken from reference TRBV18 and TRBJ2-7, is NAGVMQNPRHLVRRRGQEARLRCSPMKGHSHVYWYRQLPEEGLKFMVYLQKENIIDESGMPKERFSAEFPKEGPSILRIQQVVRGDSAAYFCASSPTGLAGNYEQYFGPGTRLTVT.

The rearrangement uses TRBV2 and TRBJ1-2, with 9 bases matching TRBD1. The germline CDR1 and CDR2 sequences are SNHLY and FYNNEI. This CDR3 comprises 14 residues. Losses at the gene ends were 6 bases for V and 3 bases for J; bases not matched to a gene: 5. CDR3 protein: CASSGQGWDYGYTF. The CDR3 DNA reads TGTGCCAGCAGCGGACAGGGGTGGGACTATGGCTACACCTTC.

The V call is TRBV18, the J call TRBJ1-5, with D hard to call. V gave up 2 bases and J gave up 3 bases, with 5 bases separating them. The germline V gene encodes CDR1 KGHSH and CDR2 LQKENI. The CDR3 is 13 residues long. The CDR3 bases are TGTGCCAGCTCACCAACCCTCAATCAGCCCCAGCATTTT. It is translated as CASSPTLNQPQHF.

This clone was seen once. V and J are TRBV5-1 and TRBJ2-7; 10 positions match TRBD2. In germline, CDR1 is SGHRS, CDR2 YFSETQ. Trimming cost V 4 bases and J 3 bases; bases outside gene matches: 4. CDR3 length: 14 residues. The CDR3, as DNA: TGCGCCAGCAGCCCTAGCGGGAGAGGCTACGAGCAGTACTTC. Protein: CASSPSGRGYEQYF.

The chain employs TRBV6-2 or TRBV6-3 and TRBJ2-3; D is unresolved. The ends were cut back, 0 bases at V and 2 bases at J, with 6 bases in the middle. Germline CDR1 MNHEY, CDR2 SVGEGT. The CDR3 is made up of 14 amino acids. The CDR3 loop is CASSYSTVTDTQYF. For the CDR3, the DNA is TGTGCCAGCAGTTACTCGACCGTCACAGATACGCAGTATTTT.

This chain uses TRBV12-5 with TRBJ1-5, with a tentative D call TRBD1 (5 bases). Looked up from germline, CDR1 is LGHNT and CDR2 is FRNRAP. This CDR3 region has 18 residues. Trimming removed 3 bases at V and 2 bases at J, with 20 bases between. CDR3 residues: CASGFVTLEGIGNQPQHF. As DNA, the CDR3 is TGTGCTAGTGGTTTTGTGACGTTAGAGGGGATCGGCAATCAGCCCCAGCATTTT.

This chain links TRBV28 with TRBJ2-2; 10 bases line up with TRBD2. The CDR3 length is 15 residues. J was trimmed by 7 bases and V by 10 bases; bases with no gene match: 12. The V gene's germline CDR1 is MDHEN and CDR2 SYDVKM. CDR3 amino acids: CATTGSGRLNGELFF. CDR3 sequence (DNA): TGTGCCACCACGGGTAGCGGGAGGTTGAACGGGGAGCTGTTTTTT.